Each of the 22 T cell receptor beta chains below was sequenced from the same sample in a study of OX40 agonist ivuxolimab in advanced cancers. The protocol was immunoSEQ multiplex PCR, while the TCRdb copy is restricted to in-frame clones and leaves out a portion. The table has around 15,000 clones, 86% seen once. Sequences were derived from CD4+ or CD8+ T cells sorted from blood, sampled in a trial of the OX40 agonist ivuxolimab. The receptors were sampled from an adult with an advanced solid tumor such as melanoma, head and neck, liver or kidney cancer.

This clone has just a few counts. V and J are TRBV6-5 and TRBJ2-7, with D perhaps matching TRBD1 (6 bases). Germline CDR1 MNHEY, CDR2 SVGAGI. CDR3 length: 15 residues. V was trimmed by 5 bases and J by 3 bases, leaving 17 bases between them. This CDR3 is CASSGDPDRYYEQYF. DNA for the CDR3: TGTGCCAGCAGTGGGGACCCGGACAGATACTACGAGCAGTACTTC.

The rearrangement uses TRBV19 and TRBJ2-5; 11 nucleotides line up with TRBD1. Germline V gives CDR1 LNHDA, CDR2 SQIVND (reference sequence). Losses at the gene ends were 5 bases for V and 0 bases for J; bases not matched to a gene: 11. This CDR3 contains 18 residues. CDR3 nucleotide sequence: TGTGCCAGTAGTGACCCCGGGACAGGGGGACTTCACCAAGAGACCCAGTACTTC. Protein: CASSDPGTGGLHQETQYF.

In its sample, this clone was seen once. CDR3 sequence (DNA): TGCGCCAGCGACGGGACTAGCGGGAGCCTTTATGAGCAGTTCTTC. Encoded protein: CASDGTSGSLYEQFF. The genes are TRBV10-2 and TRBJ2-1, with 14 positions matching TRBD2. This CDR3 spans 15 amino acids. The V segment lost 8 bases and the J segment 8 bases; nucleotides outside the gene matches: 8. Per the germline V gene, CDR1 is WSHSY and CDR2 is SAAADI.

The rearrangement joins TRBV30 to TRBJ2-2; D gene uncertain. The CDR3 extends over 14 amino acids. Germline-derived CDR1 and CDR2 are GTSNPN and SVGIG (reference sequence). V was pared by 0 bases and J by 6 bases, with 11 bases between. The CDR3: CAWSVRVLSGELFF. For the CDR3, the DNA is TGTGCCTGGAGTGTTAGGGTATTATCCGGGGAGCTGTTTTTT.

The rearrangement uses TRBV6-5 and TRBJ2-7; D unclear. In germline, CDR1 is MNHEY, CDR2 SVGAGI. This CDR3 comprises 12 residues. V was cut by 5 bases and J by 0 bases, with 5 bases left in between. Written as DNA, the CDR3 is TGTGCCAGCAGTCTTGACTCCTACGAGCAGTACTTC. It yields the protein CASSLDSYEQYF.

This chain connects TRBV7-2 to TRBJ2-4; 12 bases line up with TRBD2. Looked up from germline, CDR1 is SGHTA and CDR2 is FQGNSA. Trimming cost V 4 bases and J 11 bases; bases outside gene matches: 3. This CDR3 region has 13 residues. The CDR3 DNA sequence: TGTGCCAGCAGCTCCACTAGCGGGAGGTTTCAGTACTTC. It encodes CASSSTSGRFQYF.

The rearrangement joins TRBV7-9 to TRBJ2-6; D not resolved. CDR3 length: 15 residues. The V and J ends lost 5 bases and 0 bases respectively, with 8 bases between them. Looked up from germline, CDR1 is SEHNR and CDR2 is FQNEAQ (reference sequence). For the CDR3, the DNA is TGTGCCAGCAGCCCAGGTATCTCTGGGGCCAACGTCCTGACTTTC. It codes for CASSPGISGANVLTF.

V usage is TRBV4-2 and J usage is TRBJ1-5; D call uncertain. Trimming took 0 bases from V and 1 from J, leaving 16 bases between them. The CDR3 contains 18 residues. Germline V gives CDR1 LGHNA, CDR2 YNFKEQ. This chain's CDR3 is CASSQETPLGWSNQPQHF. DNA of the CDR3: TGTGCCAGCAGCCAAGAAACCCCTTTGGGATGGAGCAATCAGCCCCAGCATTTT.

V and J are TRBV18 and TRBJ2-7, with TRBD1 matching 7 bases. Germline V gene sequence: CDR1 KGHSH, CDR2 LQKENI. The ends lost 3 bases at V and 6 bases at J; junction bases unmatched: 11. The CDR3 loop spans 15 amino acids. The CDR3 DNA is TGTGCCAGCTCACCTACCGGGACAGCTCCGGCCGAGCAGTACTTC. It translates to CASSPTGTAPAEQYF. Full variable domain (missing parts from reference TRBV18 and TRBJ2-7): NAGVMQNPRHLVRRRGQEARLRCSPMKGHSHVYWYRQLPEEGLKFMVYLQKENIIDESGMPKERFSAEFPKEGPSILRIQQVVRGDSAAYFCASSPTGTAPAEQYFGPGTRLTVT.

The chain uses TRBV29-1 and TRBJ2-2; D unresolved. Germline loops: CDR1 SQVTM, CDR2 ANQGSEA. Trimming removed 3 bases from V and 4 bases from J, with 3 bases in between. This CDR3 has 11 amino acids. The CDR3 reads CSVESTGELFF. The CDR3 nucleotides are TGCAGCGTTGAGAGCACCGGGGAGCTGTTTTTT.

The chain has TRBV18 and TRBJ2-5; D unresolved. The assigned J gene may be wrong: the sequence end matches TRBJ2-7 better. Per the germline V gene, CDR1 is KGHSH and CDR2 is LQKENI. The CDR3 runs to 14 residues. The CDR3 nucleotides are TGTGCCAGCTCACCACGCGTCGAATCCTACGAGCAGTACTTC. Translated, it gives CASSPRVESYEQYF.

The V call is TRBV28, the J call TRBJ2-7, with D maybe TRBD2 (5 bases). This CDR3 has 13 residues. Trimming removed 6 bases at V and 2 bases at J, with 11 bases between. The V gene's germline CDR1 is MDHEN and CDR2 SYDVKM. The chain's CDR3 is CASSIETTYEQYF. The CDR3 DNA follows: TGTGCCAGCAGCATCGAGACTACCTACGAGCAGTACTTC.

The V and J genes are TRBV5-1 and TRBJ2-3; TRBD2 aligns across 7 bases. V was clipped by 9 bases and J by 5 bases; unmatched bases: 15. Per the germline V gene, CDR1 is SGHRS and CDR2 is YFSETQ. This CDR3 comprises 15 residues. The CDR3 here is CATNTLGGFEDTQYF. CDR3 DNA: TGCGCCACTAACACCCTGGGAGGGTTTGAAGATACGCAGTATTTT.

This rearrangement joins TRBV7-9 to TRBJ2-3; 12 bases align to TRBD2. Per the germline V gene, CDR1 is SEHNR and CDR2 is FQNEAQ (reference sequence). V gave up 1 base and J gave up 4 bases; unmatched junction bases: 3. The CDR3 sequence is 16 residues long. The CDR3 DNA sequence: TGTGCCAGCAGCTTAGGTCTAGCGGGAGGGGCAGATACGCAGTATTTT. Translated: CASSLGLAGGADTQYF.

This chain joins TRBV5-5 and TRBJ2-7; D is unresolved. Germline CDR1 reads SGHKS; CDR2 reads YYEKEE (reference sequence). Deletions cut 0 bases from V and 10 bases from J, with 11 bases between. The CDR3 contains 12 residues. CDR3 region: CASSLDVGKQYF. The CDR3 DNA is TGTGCCAGCAGCTTGGATGTGGGGAAACAGTACTTC.

V and J are TRBV7-3 and TRBJ2-2; D call uncertain. V was clipped by 7 bases and J by 5 bases, with 11 bases between them. The CDR3 loop spans 13 amino acids. The V gene's germline CDR1 is SGHTA and CDR2 FQGTGA. The CDR3 nucleotides are TGTGCCAGCACCACGCTTGGAACCGGGGAGCTGTTTTTT. Amino acid sequence: CASTTLGTGELFF.

The rearrangement uses TRBV27 and TRBJ2-1; tentatively, D is TRBD2 (6 bases). CDR3 length: 17 residues. V was cut by 2 bases and J by 4 bases, with 18 bases left in between. Per the germline V gene, CDR1 is MNHEY and CDR2 is SMNVEV (reference sequence). The chain's CDR3 is CASSLGGSGVGYNEQFF. Written as DNA, the CDR3 is TGTGCCAGCAGTTTAGGAGGGTCGGGGGTCGGATACAATGAGCAGTTCTTC.

CDR3 sequence (DNA): TGTGCCAGCAGTAGGACAGTCTCCTACAATGAGCAGTTCTTC. Amino acid sequence: CASSRTVSYNEQFF. This rearrangement joins TRBV27 to TRBJ2-1; TRBD1 might be the D (6 bases). The germline gives CDR1 MNHEY, CDR2 SMNVEV (reference sequence). The CDR3 has 14 residues. Trimming stripped 5 bases from V and 0 bases from J, with 8 bases between.

This sequence joins TRBV28 and TRBJ2-7, with D possibly matching TRBD2 (6 bases). The germline V gene has CDR1 MDHEN and CDR2 SYDVKM. The CDR3 sequence is 13 residues long. Trimming stripped 10 bases from V and 3 bases from J, with 16 bases between. CDR3 loop: CATGLRSLYEQYF. DNA for the CDR3: TGTGCCACGGGACTCCGGTCTCTCTACGAGCAGTACTTC.

The CDR3 DNA reads TGTGCCTGGAGTTATAAGGGGTTGAATGAGCAGTTCTTC. This translates into CAWSYKGLNEQFF. V usage is TRBV30 and J usage is TRBJ2-1, with D perhaps matching TRBD1 (5 bases). Germline CDR1 and CDR2: GTSNPN and SVGIG (reference sequence). Trimming left V 2 bases short and J 7 bases short, with 12 bases between. The CDR3 is 13 residues long.

This clone was seen a single time. The chain uses TRBV7-9 and TRBJ2-7; tentatively, D is TRBD1 or TRBD2 (6 bases each). In germline, CDR1 is SEHNR, CDR2 FQNEAQ (reference sequence). Trimming took 0 bases from V and 6 from J, leaving 9 bases between them. This CDR3 spans 13 amino acids. The CDR3: CASSLARGREQYF. CDR3 sequence (DNA): TGTGCCAGCAGCTTAGCCCGGGGGCGCGAGCAGTACTTC.

This chain uses TRBV7-9 with TRBJ2-1, with TRBD2 matching over 8 bases. This CDR3 spans 17 amino acids. With V trimmed by 5 bases and J by 5 bases, 14 bases remained unmatched. The germline V gene encodes CDR1 SEHNR and CDR2 FQNEAQ (reference sequence). DNA for the CDR3: TGTGCCAGCAGCCCCCGGGGATGGCGGGAGGCCGACAATGAGCAGTTCTTC. Encoded protein: CASSPRGWREADNEQFF.